Listed below are T cell receptor beta chains from one sample, sequenced in a study of response to subunit inactivated influenza vaccine. A single record per CDR3 protein comes from TCRdb applying MiXCR to the RT-PCR reads. The top ten hold 3% to 3.5% of the sample, which has approximately 520,000 distinct CDR3 sequences, approximately 15% seen once. Sequenced here: CD4+ T cells sorted from PBMCs, sampled around 2 years after vaccination. The source of these receptors is a man in his fifties or sixties who received an inactivated influenza vaccine. Each CDR3 is given with its conserved first and last residue. The order of the fields is J gene, V gene, clone size, D gene, CDR3 protein, CDR3 DNA. D genes are given only for firm matches. Clone size is stated in some rows and not others, as once, few, many or a class when expanded.

J gene: TRBJ2-3; V gene: TRBV9; clone size: .; D gene: .; CDR3 protein: CASSVGASVTDTQYF; CDR3 DNA: TGTGCCAGCAGCGTAGGGGCTAGCGTCACAGATACGCAGTATTTT
J gene: TRBJ2-3; V gene: TRBV7-9; clone size: .; D gene: .; CDR3 protein: CASSLGSAGSTDTQYF; CDR3 DNA: TGTGCCAGCAGCTTAGGCTCGGCAGGTAGCACAGATACGCAGTATTTT
J gene: TRBJ1-3; V gene: TRBV19; clone size: few; D gene: .; CDR3 protein: CASAPGSGNTIYF; CDR3 DNA: TGTGCCAGTGCCCCAGGGTCTGGAAACACCATATATTTT
J gene: TRBJ2-3; V gene: TRBV15; clone size: .; D gene: TRBD2; CDR3 protein: CATHFSGSYTQYF; CDR3 DNA: TGTGCCACCCACTTCAGCGGGAGTTATACGCAGTATTTT
J gene: TRBJ1-1; V gene: TRBV12-3/TRBV12-4; clone size: many; D gene: .; CDR3 protein: CASSFGGVKAFF; CDR3 DNA: TGTGCCAGCAGTTTCGGCGGGGTGAAGGCTTTCTTT
J gene: TRBJ2-3; V gene: TRBV25-1; clone size: few; D gene: .; CDR3 protein: CASSVPSTDTQYF; CDR3 DNA: TGTGCCAGCAGTGTCCCTAGCACAGATACGCAGTATTTT
J gene: TRBJ2-1; V gene: TRBV4-3; clone size: few; D gene: .; CDR3 protein: CASSQEGGLRWDSYNEQFF; CDR3 DNA: TGCGCCAGCAGCCAAGAGGGGGGCCTTAGGTGGGATTCATACAATGAGCAGTTCTTC
J gene: TRBJ2-1; V gene: TRBV3-1; clone size: .; D gene: .; CDR3 protein: CASSLGGPRSGNEQFF; CDR3 DNA: TGTGCCAGCAGCCTGGGGGGACCCCGCTCGGGGAATGAGCAGTTCTTC
J gene: TRBJ2-2; V gene: TRBV5-1; clone size: few; D gene: .; CDR3 protein: CASSLPENTGELFF; CDR3 DNA: TGCGCCAGCAGCTTGCCGGAGAACACCGGGGAGCTGTTTTTT
J gene: TRBJ2-5; V gene: TRBV5-1; clone size: .; D gene: TRBD2; CDR3 protein: CATRESDSETQYF; CDR3 DNA: TGCGCCACGCGGGAGTCGGATTCAGAGACCCAGTACTTC
J gene: TRBJ1-3; V gene: TRBV12-3/TRBV12-4; clone size: few; D gene: .; CDR3 protein: CASSLWNTIYF; CDR3 DNA: TGTGCCAGCAGTTTGTGGAACACCATATATTTT
J gene: TRBJ2-7; V gene: TRBV5-4; clone size: .; D gene: .; CDR3 protein: CASSRAGTTVYEQYF; CDR3 DNA: TGTGCCAGCAGCCGCGCTGGGACAACGGTATACGAGCAGTACTTC
J gene: TRBJ2-3; V gene: TRBV6-2/TRBV6-3; clone size: many; D gene: .; CDR3 protein: CASSYSDTQYF; CDR3 DNA: TGTGCCAGCAGTTACTCGGATACGCAGTATTTT
J gene: TRBJ2-2; V gene: TRBV18; clone size: .; D gene: .; CDR3 protein: CASSPPNRAQTTGELFF; CDR3 DNA: TGTGCCAGCTCACCACCGAACAGGGCCCAAACAACCGGGGAGCTGTTTTTT
J gene: TRBJ2-1; V gene: TRBV9; clone size: few; D gene: TRBD2; CDR3 protein: CASSARSSGYEQFF; CDR3 DNA: TGTGCCAGCAGCGCGAGATCTAGCGGGTATGAGCAGTTCTTC
J gene: TRBJ2-5; V gene: TRBV3-1; clone size: .; D gene: TRBD1; CDR3 protein: CASSQTDRQETQYF; CDR3 DNA: TGTGCCAGCAGCCAAACGGACAGGCAAGAGACCCAGTACTTC
J gene: TRBJ2-1; V gene: TRBV20-1; clone size: .; D gene: .; CDR3 protein: CSASPTGRSSYNEQFF; CDR3 DNA: TGCAGTGCTTCCCCGACTGGACGTTCAAGCTACAATGAGCAGTTCTTC
J gene: TRBJ1-2; V gene: TRBV6-5; clone size: .; D gene: .; CDR3 protein: CASSYGGGYTF; CDR3 DNA: TGTGCCAGCAGTTACGGGGGGGGCTACACCTTC
J gene: TRBJ2-1; V gene: TRBV20-1; clone size: .; D gene: TRBD2; CDR3 protein: CSASLSSGRSYNEQFF; CDR3 DNA: TGCAGTGCTAGTTTGTCTAGCGGGAGGTCCTACAATGAGCAGTTCTTC
J gene: TRBJ2-5; V gene: TRBV5-1; clone size: medium-sized; D gene: TRBD2; CDR3 protein: CASSSPTEKRGRETQYF; CDR3 DNA: TGCGCCAGCAGCTCACCCACAGAAAAGCGGGGACGAGAGACCCAGTACTTC
J gene: TRBJ2-3; V gene: TRBV7-2; clone size: few; D gene: TRBD2; CDR3 protein: CASSPGVAGHTDTQYF; CDR3 DNA: TGTGCCAGCAGCCCCGGGGTAGCGGGACACACAGATACGCAGTATTTT
J gene: TRBJ2-7; V gene: TRBV6-5; clone size: .; D gene: .; CDR3 protein: CASSYSGRVYSYEQYF; CDR3 DNA: TGTGCCAGCAGTTACTCGGGCAGGGTGTACTCCTACGAGCAGTACTTC
J gene: TRBJ2-7; V gene: TRBV12-3/TRBV12-4; clone size: few; D gene: .; CDR3 protein: CASSLSQGGGEQYF; CDR3 DNA: TGTGCCAGCAGTTTAAGTCAGGGTGGAGGCGAGCAGTACTTC
J gene: TRBJ2-2; V gene: TRBV20-1; clone size: .; D gene: .; CDR3 protein: CSARWGSSGELFF; CDR3 DNA: TGCAGTGCTAGGTGGGGGTCCAGCGGGGAGCTGTTTTTT
J gene: TRBJ1-1; V gene: TRBV12-3/TRBV12-4; clone size: once; D gene: .; CDR3 protein: CASSLGGSMNTEAFF; CDR3 DNA: TGTGCCAGCAGTTTAGGCGGCAGTATGAACACTGAAGCTTTCTTT
J gene: TRBJ1-2; V gene: TRBV6-1; clone size: few; D gene: .; CDR3 protein: CASTRRGDRGYGYTF; CDR3 DNA: TGTGCCAGCACCCGGCGGGGTGATCGAGGCTATGGCTACACCTTC
J gene: TRBJ1-2; V gene: TRBV5-1; clone size: .; D gene: .; CDR3 protein: CASSQKSGGIGYTF; CDR3 DNA: TGCGCCAGCAGCCAGAAAAGCGGGGGGATCGGCTACACCTTC
J gene: TRBJ1-5; V gene: TRBV12-3/TRBV12-4; clone size: .; D gene: .; CDR3 protein: CASRGGVYSNQPQHF; CDR3 DNA: TGTGCCAGCAGGGGGGGGGTTTATAGCAATCAGCCCCAGCATTTT
J gene: TRBJ2-5; V gene: TRBV28; clone size: few; D gene: TRBD1; CDR3 protein: CASSLSGTGTSETQYF; CDR3 DNA: TGTGCCAGCAGTTTATCTGGGACAGGGACTTCAGAGACCCAGTACTTC
J gene: TRBJ2-5; V gene: TRBV5-1; clone size: .; D gene: TRBD1; CDR3 protein: CASRDSQKTQYF; CDR3 DNA: TGCGCCAGCCGGGACAGTCAAAAGACCCAGTACTTC
J gene: TRBJ2-7; V gene: TRBV20-1; clone size: many; D gene: TRBD1; CDR3 protein: CSAWGQRTYEQYF; CDR3 DNA: TGCAGTGCTTGGGGACAGAGGACCTACGAGCAGTACTTC
J gene: TRBJ2-2; V gene: TRBV18; clone size: few; D gene: .; CDR3 protein: CASSPQIPAGARNTGELFF; CDR3 DNA: TGTGCCAGCTCACCACAAATTCCCGCGGGGGCCCGGAACACCGGGGAGCTGTTTTTT
J gene: TRBJ2-3; V gene: TRBV10-3; clone size: many; D gene: TRBD2; CDR3 protein: CAISESGGTSTDTQYF; CDR3 DNA: TGTGCCATCAGTGAGAGCGGGGGAACTAGCACAGATACGCAGTATTTT
J gene: TRBJ1-3; V gene: TRBV6-1; clone size: .; D gene: .; CDR3 protein: CASRPGSGNTIYF; CDR3 DNA: TGTGCCAGCAGACCCGGATCTGGAAACACCATATATTTT
J gene: TRBJ2-7; V gene: TRBV10-3; clone size: many; D gene: .; CDR3 protein: CAISGTPTVIAYF; CDR3 DNA: TGTGCCATCAGCGGGACCCCTACAGTAATTGCGTACTTC
J gene: TRBJ2-7; V gene: TRBV4-1; clone size: few; D gene: .; CDR3 protein: CASSQELDMSYYEQYF; CDR3 DNA: TGCGCCAGCAGCCAAGAGCTGGACATGAGCTACTACGAGCAGTACTTC
J gene: TRBJ2-7; V gene: TRBV20-1; clone size: .; D gene: .; CDR3 protein: CSARTGTRDSYEQYF; CDR3 DNA: TGCAGTGCCAGAACCGGGACAAGGGACTCCTACGAGCAGTACTTC
J gene: TRBJ2-1; V gene: TRBV3-1; clone size: .; D gene: .; CDR3 protein: CASSKQGRNEQFF; CDR3 DNA: TGTGCCAGCAGTAAACAGGGGAGGAATGAGCAGTTCTTC
J gene: TRBJ1-5; V gene: TRBV20-1; clone size: .; D gene: .; CDR3 protein: CSLRQGHSNQPQHF; CDR3 DNA: TGCAGCCTTCGGCAGGGCCATAGCAATCAGCCCCAGCATTTT
J gene: TRBJ2-1; V gene: TRBV5-1; clone size: .; D gene: TRBD1; CDR3 protein: CASSRPGQAQNNEQFF; CDR3 DNA: TGCGCCAGCAGTCGACCGGGACAGGCCCAGAACAATGAGCAGTTCTTC
J gene: TRBJ2-1; V gene: TRBV7-2; clone size: .; D gene: TRBD2; CDR3 protein: CASTTSGTPYNEQFF; CDR3 DNA: TGTGCCAGCACCACTAGCGGGACCCCCTACAATGAGCAGTTCTTC
J gene: TRBJ2-7; V gene: TRBV7-2; clone size: few; D gene: .; CDR3 protein: CASSSSSSYEQYF; CDR3 DNA: TGTGCCAGCAGCTCCTCGAGCTCCTACGAGCAGTACTTC